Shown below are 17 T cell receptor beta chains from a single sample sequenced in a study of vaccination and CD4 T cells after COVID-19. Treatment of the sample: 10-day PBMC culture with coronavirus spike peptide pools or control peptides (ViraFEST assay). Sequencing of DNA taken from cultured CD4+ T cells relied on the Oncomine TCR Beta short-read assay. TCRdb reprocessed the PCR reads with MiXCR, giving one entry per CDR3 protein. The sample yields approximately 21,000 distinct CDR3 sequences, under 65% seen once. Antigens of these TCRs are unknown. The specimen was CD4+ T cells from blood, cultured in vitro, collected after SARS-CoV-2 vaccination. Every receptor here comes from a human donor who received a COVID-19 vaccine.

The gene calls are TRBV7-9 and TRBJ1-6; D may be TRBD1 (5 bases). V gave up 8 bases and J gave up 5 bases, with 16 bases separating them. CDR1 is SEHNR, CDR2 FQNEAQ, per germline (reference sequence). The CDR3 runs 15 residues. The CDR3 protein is CASATGGGNNSPLHF. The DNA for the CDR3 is TGTGCCAGCGCCACCGGGGGAGGGAATAATTCACCCCTCCACTTT.

CDR3 nucleotide sequence: TGTGCTAGTGGTTTCGGACCGACTTCCTTGGAGACCCAGTACTTC. Translation: CASGFGPTSLETQYF. This sequence joins TRBV12-5 and TRBJ2-5; D gene ambiguous. CDR1 and CDR2 (germline): LGHNT, FRNRAP. Trimming left V 3 bases short and J 5 bases short, with 16 bases between. This CDR3 is built from 15 residues.

The DNA for the CDR3 is TGTGCCATCAGTGATCCGGGGGGTTCCGCGTTCTATGGCTACACCTTC. It specifies CAISDPGGSAFYGYTF. The gene calls are TRBV10-3 and TRBJ1-2, with D perhaps TRBD1 (5 bases). The V and J ends lost 3 bases and 4 bases respectively, with 18 bases between them. CDR3 length equals 16 residues. Germline CDR1 ENHRY, CDR2 SYGVKD.

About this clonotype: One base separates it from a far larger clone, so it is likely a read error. CDR3 DNA: TGTGCCGGCAGTACCGCAGGGAGTGGAAACACCATATATTTT. This translates into CAGSTAGSGNTIYF. The chain is built from TRBV6-2 or TRBV6-3 and TRBJ1-3, with D perhaps matching TRBD1 (5 bases). The V gene's germline CDR1 is MNHEY and CDR2 SVGEGT. The CDR3 contains 14 residues.

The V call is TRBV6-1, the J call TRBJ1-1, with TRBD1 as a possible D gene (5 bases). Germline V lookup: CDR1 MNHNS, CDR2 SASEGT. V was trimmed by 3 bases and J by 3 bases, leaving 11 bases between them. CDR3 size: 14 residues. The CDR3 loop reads CASSDQGSYTEAFF. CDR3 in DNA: TGTGCCAGCAGTGATCAGGGCTCGTACACTGAAGCTTTCTTT.

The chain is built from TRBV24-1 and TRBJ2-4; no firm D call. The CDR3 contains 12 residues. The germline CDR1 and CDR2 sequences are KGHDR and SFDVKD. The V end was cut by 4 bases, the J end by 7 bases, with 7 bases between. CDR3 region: CATSEDRNIQYF. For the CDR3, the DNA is TGTGCCACCAGTGAGGACCGGAACATTCAGTACTTC.

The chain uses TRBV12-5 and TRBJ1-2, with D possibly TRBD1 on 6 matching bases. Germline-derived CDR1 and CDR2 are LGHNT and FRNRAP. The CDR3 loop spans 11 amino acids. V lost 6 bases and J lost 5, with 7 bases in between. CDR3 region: CASGQGYGYTF. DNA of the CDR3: TGTGCTAGTGGACAGGGTTATGGCTACACCTTC. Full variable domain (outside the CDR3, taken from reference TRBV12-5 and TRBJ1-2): DARVTQTPRHKVTEMGQEVTMRCQPILGHNTVFWYRQTMMQGLELLAYFRNRAPLDDSGMPKDRFSAEMPDATLATLKIQPSEPRDSAVYFCASGQGYGYTFGSGTRLTVV.

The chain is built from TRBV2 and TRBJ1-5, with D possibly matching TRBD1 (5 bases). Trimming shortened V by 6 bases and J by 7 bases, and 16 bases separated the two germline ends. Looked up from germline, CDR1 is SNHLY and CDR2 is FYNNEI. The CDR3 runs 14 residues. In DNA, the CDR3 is TGTGCCAGCAGACCTGACAGTCCGGGCCAGCCCCAGCATTTT. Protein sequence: CASRPDSPGQPQHF.

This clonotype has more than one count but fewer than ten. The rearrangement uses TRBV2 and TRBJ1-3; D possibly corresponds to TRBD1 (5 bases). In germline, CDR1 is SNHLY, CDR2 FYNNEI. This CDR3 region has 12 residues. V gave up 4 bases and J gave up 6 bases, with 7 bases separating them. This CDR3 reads CASSGGVNTIYF. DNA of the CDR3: TGTGCCAGCAGTGGGGGGGTAAACACCATATATTTT.

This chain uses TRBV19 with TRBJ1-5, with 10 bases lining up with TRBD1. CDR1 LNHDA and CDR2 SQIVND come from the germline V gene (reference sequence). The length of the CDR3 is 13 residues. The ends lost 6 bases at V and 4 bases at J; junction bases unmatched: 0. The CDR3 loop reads CASRGQGNQPQHF. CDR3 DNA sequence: TGTGCCAGTAGGGGACAGGGGAATCAGCCCCAGCATTTT.

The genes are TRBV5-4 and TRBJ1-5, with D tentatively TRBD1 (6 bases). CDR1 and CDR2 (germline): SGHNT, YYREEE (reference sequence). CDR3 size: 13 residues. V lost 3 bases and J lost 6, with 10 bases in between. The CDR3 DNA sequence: TGTGCCAGCAGCTCCCAGGGGCGTCAGCCCCAGCATTTT. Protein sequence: CASSSQGRQPQHF.

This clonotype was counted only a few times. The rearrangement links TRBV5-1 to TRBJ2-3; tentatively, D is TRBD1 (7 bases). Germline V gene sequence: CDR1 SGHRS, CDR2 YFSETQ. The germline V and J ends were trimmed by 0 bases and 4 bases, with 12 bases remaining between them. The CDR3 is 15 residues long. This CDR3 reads CASSLEEGAADTQYF. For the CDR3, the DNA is TGCGCCAGCAGCTTGGAGGAGGGGGCGGCAGATACGCAGTATTTT.

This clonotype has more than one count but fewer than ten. This CDR3 is CAYLTGYEQYF. In DNA, the CDR3 is TGTGCCTACCTGACAGGCTACGAGCAGTACTTC. This chain links TRBV30 with TRBJ2-7; perhaps TRBD1 as D (6 bases). The CDR3 totals 11 residues. CDR1 is GTSNPN and CDR2 is SVGIG in the germline V gene (reference sequence). Trimming took 7 bases from V and 3 from J, leaving 10 bases between them.

The CDR3 nucleotides read TGTGCCACCAGTGACCGCCGACAGATTAATCAGCCCCAGCATTTT. Its translation: CATSDRRQINQPQHF. The rearrangement links TRBV24-1 to TRBJ1-5; tentative D call: TRBD1 (5 bases). The V end lost 4 bases, the J end lost 4 bases, and 13 bases lay between the germline ends. This CDR3 is built from 15 residues. CDR1 and CDR2 from the germline V gene are KGHDR and SFDVKD.

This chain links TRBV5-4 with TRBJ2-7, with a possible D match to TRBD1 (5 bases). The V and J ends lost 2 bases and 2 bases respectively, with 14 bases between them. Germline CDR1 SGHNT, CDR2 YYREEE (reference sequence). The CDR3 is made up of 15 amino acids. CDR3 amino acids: CASSFGQGRAYEQYF. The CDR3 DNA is TGTGCCAGCAGCTTCGGGCAGGGAAGGGCCTACGAGCAGTACTTC. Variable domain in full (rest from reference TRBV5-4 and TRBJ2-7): ETGVTQSPTHLIKTRGQQVTLRCSSQSGHNTVSWYQQALGQGPQFIFQYYREEENGRGNFPPRFSGLQFPNYSSELNVNALELDDSALYLCASSFGQGRAYEQYFGPGTRLTVT.

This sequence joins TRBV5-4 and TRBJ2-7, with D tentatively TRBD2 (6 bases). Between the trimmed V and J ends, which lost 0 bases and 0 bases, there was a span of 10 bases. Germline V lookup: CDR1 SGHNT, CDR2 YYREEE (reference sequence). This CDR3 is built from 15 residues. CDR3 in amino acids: CASSLGGGNSYEQYF. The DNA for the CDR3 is TGTGCCAGCAGCTTGGGGGGCGGGAACTCCTACGAGCAGTACTTC.

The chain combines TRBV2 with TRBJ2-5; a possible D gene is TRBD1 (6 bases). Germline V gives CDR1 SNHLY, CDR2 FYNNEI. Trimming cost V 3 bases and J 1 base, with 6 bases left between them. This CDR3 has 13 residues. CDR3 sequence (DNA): TGTGCCAGCAGTGAGGACAGCCAAGAGACCCAGTACTTC. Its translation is CASSEDSQETQYF.